Each of the 29 T cell receptor beta chains below was sequenced from the same sample in a study of blood T cell repertoires in COVID-19. Method: immunoSEQ multiplex PCR; TCRdb's copy keeps in-frame clones and lacks some. This repertoire shows 250,000 to 350,000 clones, approximately 88% found once; its top ten account for less than 0.95%. The sequenced sample consisted of peripheral blood. The receptor set was obtained from a woman aged 40 to 50 who had recovered from COVID-19.

The V gene is TRBV30, the J gene TRBJ1-2; D remains unclear. V gave up 1 base and J gave up 1 base, with 4 bases separating them. The germline gives CDR1 GTSNPN, CDR2 SVGIG (reference sequence). There are 12 residues in the CDR3. The CDR3 DNA reads as TGTGCCTGGAGTGACGGTAACTATGGCTACACCTTC. It specifies CAWSDGNYGYTF.

The chain couples TRBV2 to TRBJ2-4; TRBD1 matches 10 bases. Germline V CDR1 and CDR2: SNHLY, FYNNEI. CDR3 length: 14 amino acids. After removal of 6 bases from V and 8 bases from J, the junction contained 7 bases not matched to a gene. In DNA, the CDR3 is TGTGCCAGCAGCCGGGACAGGGGTACGGACATTCAGTACTTC. Translating it yields CASSRDRGTDIQYF.

CDR3 DNA sequence: TGTGCCAGCAGTCCCACTAGCGCCCTTCGGTACTTC. Its translation is CASSPTSALRYF. This chain connects TRBV12-3 or TRBV12-4 to TRBJ2-7; TRBD2 agrees at 7 bases. With V trimmed by 5 bases and J by 12 bases, 10 bases remained unmatched. The CDR3 contains 12 residues.

This clone is a singleton in its sample. This chain joins TRBV18 and TRBJ2-7, with a tentative D call TRBD2 (6 bases). Germline V lookup: CDR1 KGHSH, CDR2 LQKENI. The CDR3 contains 15 residues. Deletions cut 0 bases from V and 5 bases from J, with 14 bases between. The CDR3 DNA reads TGTGCCAGCTCACCACCTTCGCGGAGGGGAGACGAGCAGTACTTC. This codes for CASSPPSRRGDEQYF.

The rearrangement joins TRBV27 to TRBJ2-1; D perhaps matches TRBD1 (6 bases). This CDR3 has 15 residues. The V end was cut by 4 bases, the J end by 0 bases, with 10 bases between. Per the germline V gene, CDR1 is MNHEY and CDR2 is SMNVEV (reference sequence). CDR3 coding DNA: TGTGCCAGCAGTTCAGGACAGCCCTCCTACAATGAGCAGTTCTTC. It yields the protein CASSSGQPSYNEQFF.

V is TRBV7-9 and J is TRBJ2-7; no reliable D call. V dropped 5 bases and J dropped 1 base, with 12 bases sitting between them. Per the germline V gene, CDR1 is SEHNR and CDR2 is FQNEAQ (reference sequence). The CDR3 loop spans 14 amino acids. The CDR3: CASSDATVSYEQYF. In nucleotides, the CDR3 is TGTGCCAGCAGCGATGCTACGGTGTCCTACGAGCAGTACTTC.

This chain joins TRBV5-4 and TRBJ2-7; 7 bases line up with TRBD2. Looked up from germline, CDR1 is SGHNT and CDR2 is YYREEE (reference sequence). V lost 4 bases and J lost 5; bases outside the gene matches: 6. The CDR3 contains 13 residues. CDR3 protein: CASSRDYSHEQYF. CDR3 coding DNA: TGTGCCAGCAGCCGGGACTATTCCCACGAGCAGTACTTC.

The chain uses TRBV5-1 and TRBJ2-1; 7 bases agree with TRBD2. The CDR3 runs to 14 residues. Unmatched junction bases numbered 8, after V lost 4 bases and J lost 7 bases. Germline V lookup: CDR1 SGHRS, CDR2 YFSETQ. This CDR3 reads CASSLDWEGNEQFF. DNA for the CDR3: TGCGCCAGCAGCCTGGACTGGGAGGGGAATGAGCAGTTCTTC. Full variable domain (outside the CDR3, taken from reference TRBV5-1 and TRBJ2-1): KAGVTQTPRYLIKTRGQQVTLSCSPISGHRSVSWYQQTPGQGLQFLFEYFSETQRNKGNFPGRFSGRQFSNSRSEMNVSTLELGDSALYLCASSLDWEGNEQFFGPGTRLTVL.

Concerning this clone: This specimen includes other DNA sequences encoding the same CDR3. This rearrangement joins TRBV12-3 or TRBV12-4 to TRBJ2-7; D uncertain. The CDR3 runs 12 residues. Trimming removed 3 bases from V and 3 bases from J, with 6 bases in between. Here the CDR3 reads CASSFSIYEQYF. The CDR3 DNA follows: TGTGCCAGCAGTTTTAGTATCTACGAGCAGTACTTC.

This clone was detected only a few times. The CDR3 region is CASRRETVEQFF. CDR3 coding DNA: TGTGCCAGCAGACGGGAGACCGTTGAGCAGTTCTTC. J is TRBJ2-1 and V is TRBV2, with a possible D match to TRBD2 (6 bases). CDR1 and CDR2 (germline): SNHLY, FYNNEI. CDR3 length equals 12 residues. V was clipped by 6 bases and J by 9 bases, with 12 bases between them.

The chain's CDR3 is CASSRRGLPNYGYTF. Here the CDR3 DNA reads TGTGCCAGCAGCCGACGCGGGCTCCCTAACTATGGCTACACCTTC. The chain recombines TRBV5-4 with TRBJ1-2; D gene ambiguous. The V gene's germline CDR1 is SGHNT and CDR2 YYREEE (reference sequence). The CDR3 totals 15 residues. V was pared by 4 bases and J by 0 bases, with 13 bases between.

The chain has TRBV5-4 and TRBJ1-4, with 9 bases aligning to TRBD1. Germline V gives CDR1 SGHNT, CDR2 YYREEE (reference sequence). This CDR3 region has 14 residues. J was trimmed by 7 bases and V by 2 bases; bases with no gene match: 3. DNA of the CDR3: TGTGCCAGCAGCTTCGACAGGGGGATTGAAAAACTGTTTTTT. It yields the protein CASSFDRGIEKLFF. Using reference TRBV5-4 and TRBJ1-4 for the parts outside the CDR3, the full variable domain is ETGVTQSPTHLIKTRGQQVTLRCSSQSGHNTVSWYQQALGQGPQFIFQYYREEENGRGNFPPRFSGLQFPNYSSELNVNALELDDSALYLCASSFDRGIEKLFFGSGTQLSVL.

The rearrangement joins TRBV5-4 to TRBJ2-2; 8 bases match TRBD1. CDR1 and CDR2 from the germline V gene are SGHNT and YYREEE (reference sequence). This CDR3 has 15 amino acids. V dropped 2 bases and J dropped 6; count of bases not matched to a gene: 6. The CDR3 loop is CASSLPQGAPGELFF. The CDR3 DNA reads as TGTGCCAGCAGCTTACCTCAGGGGGCCCCCGGGGAGCTGTTTTTT.

This clone was recorded a few times. The rearrangement uses TRBV5-6 and TRBJ2-2, with 7 bases identical to TRBD1. Germline-derived CDR1 and CDR2 are SGHDT and YYEEEE. With V trimmed by 2 bases and J by 3 bases, 4 bases remained unmatched. CDR3 size: 15 residues. The CDR3 sequence is CASSFRDRDTGELFF. DNA for the CDR3: TGTGCCAGCAGCTTCCGGGACAGAGACACCGGGGAGCTGTTTTTT. Complete variable domain (other parts from reference TRBV5-6 and TRBJ2-2): DAGVTQSPTHLIKTRGQQVTLRCSPKSGHDTVSWYQQALGQGPQFIFQYYEEEERQRGNFPDRFSGHQFPNYSSELNVNALLLGDSALYLCASSFRDRDTGELFFGEGSRLTVL.

There are a few counts of this clone. The CDR3 spells CASSGTSGPSYEQYF. DNA of the CDR3: TGTGCCAGCTCAGGGACTAGCGGACCCTCCTACGAGCAGTACTTC. The chain employs TRBV18 and TRBJ2-7; 11 nucleotides match TRBD2. V was clipped by 5 bases and J by 0 bases; unmatched bases: 3. Germline values: CDR1 KGHSH, CDR2 LQKENI. This CDR3 spans 15 amino acids.

The chain employs TRBV30 and TRBJ2-7; D is uncertain. Germline V gives CDR1 GTSNPN, CDR2 SVGIG (reference sequence). V was pared by 3 bases and J by 1 base, with 4 bases between. The CDR3 is 11 residues long. CDR3: CAWSASYEQYF. For the CDR3, the DNA is TGTGCCTGGAGCGCGTCCTACGAGCAGTACTTC.

This chain uses TRBV30 with TRBJ2-7, with TRBD1 as a possible D gene (6 bases). V lost 0 bases, J lost 2 bases, and 17 bases lay in between. Germline CDR1 is GTSNPN and CDR2 is SVGIG (reference sequence). This CDR3 is 16 amino acids long. CDR3 loop: CAWSVGGRPPTYEQYF. The CDR3 DNA sequence: TGTGCCTGGAGTGTAGGGGGACGACCCCCAACCTACGAGCAGTACTTC.

V gene TRBV7-2 combines with J gene TRBJ2-7; 10 bases are a match to TRBD1. After removal of 4 bases from V and 2 bases from J, the junction contained 8 bases not matched to a gene. The CDR3 runs to 16 residues. The germline gives CDR1 SGHTA, CDR2 FQGNSA. The CDR3 here is CASSSGQGIGTYEQYF. The CDR3 coding sequence is TGTGCCAGCAGCTCGGGACAGGGGATAGGAACCTACGAGCAGTACTTC.

The V and J genes are TRBV19 and TRBJ2-1; tentative D call: TRBD2 (6 bases). The CDR3 is 16 amino acids. Germline V CDR1 and CDR2: LNHDA, SQIVND (reference sequence). Trimming removed 3 bases at V and 8 bases at J, with 20 bases between. The DNA for the CDR3 is TGTGCCAGTAGTATGGGGGTAGGGCGGGATAACCATGAGCAGTTCTTC. This translates into CASSMGVGRDNHEQFF. Based on the CDR3 plus reference TRBV19 and TRBJ2-1, the full variable domain is DGGITQSPKYLFRKEGQNVTLSCEQNLNHDAMYWYRQDPGQGLRLIYYSQIVNDFQKGDIAEGYSVSREKKESFPLTVTSAQKNPTAFYLCASSMGVGRDNHEQFFGPGTRLTVL.

The chain employs TRBV27 and TRBJ2-7; weak D call: TRBD1 (6 bases). V was cut by 4 bases and J by 6 bases, with 10 bases left in between. Germline values: CDR1 MNHEY, CDR2 SMNVEV (reference sequence). The CDR3 length is 12 residues. The CDR3 loop is CASSYTGSEQYF. The CDR3, as DNA: TGTGCCAGCAGTTATACAGGGAGCGAGCAGTACTTC.

The chain combines TRBV9 with TRBJ1-1; a weak D match, TRBD1 (6 bases). The CDR3 totals 14 residues. With 3 bases removed from V and 2 bases from J, the gap between germline ends came to 11 bases. The V gene's germline CDR1 is SGDLS and CDR2 YYNGEE. CDR3 sequence (DNA): TGTGCCAGCAGCGCGGGACACTTTAACACTGAAGCTTTCTTT. This sequence encodes CASSAGHFNTEAFF.

V and J are TRBV5-5 and TRBJ2-7, with 9 bases that match TRBD2. CDR1 SGHKS and CDR2 YYEKEE come from the germline V gene (reference sequence). J gave up 3 bases and V 0 bases, and 7 bases lay outside the gene matches. CDR3 length: 16 amino acids. The CDR3 reads CASSLGVTSGDYEQYF. CDR3 DNA: TGTGCCAGCAGCTTGGGGGTGACTAGCGGTGACTACGAGCAGTACTTC.

This sequence joins TRBV4-1 and TRBJ2-1; 16 positions agree with TRBD2. Trimming cost V 5 bases and J 5 bases; bases outside gene matches: 9. Germline loops: CDR1 MGHRA, CDR2 YSYEKL. The CDR3 runs to 18 residues. The CDR3 loop reads CASSSTPGLAGGDNEQFF. The CDR3 DNA follows: TGCGCCAGCAGCTCAACTCCGGGACTAGCGGGAGGGGACAATGAGCAGTTCTTC.

V and J are TRBV3-1 (or the pseudogene TRBV3-2) and TRBJ2-6, with 10 bases matching TRBD1. Germline values: CDR1 LGHDT, CDR2 YNNKEL (reference sequence). The CDR3 spans 18 residues. With 5 bases clipped from V and 0 bases from J, the junction kept 7 bases outside the gene matches. The CDR3 region is CASSKGTGVYSGANVLTF. The CDR3 DNA reads as TGTGCCAGCAGCAAAGGGACAGGGGTCTACTCTGGGGCCAACGTCCTGACTTTC.

The gene calls are TRBV5-6 and TRBJ2-2, with D maybe TRBD2 (5 bases). V gave up 2 bases and J gave up 5 bases, with 13 bases separating them. This CDR3 has 15 amino acids. CDR1 is SGHDT, CDR2 YYEEEE, per germline. The DNA for the CDR3 is TGTGCCAGCAGCTTAAGGGAACTAGATACCGGGGAGCTGTTTTTT. Protein: CASSLRELDTGELFF.

The rearrangement joins TRBV27 to TRBJ2-7; 10 bases are a match to TRBD1. The length of the CDR3 is 15 residues. V shed 6 bases, J shed 3 bases, and the junction held 8 bases outside the gene matches. Germline CDR1 and CDR2: MNHEY and SMNVEV (reference sequence). In nucleotides, the CDR3 is TGTGCCAGCAGCCGCGGGACAGGGGAGCACTACGAGCAGTACTTC. This translates into CASSRGTGEHYEQYF.

CDR3 region: CASSPEGQPKNIQYF. Written as DNA, the CDR3 is TGTGCCAGCAGCCCGGAGGGACAGCCCAAAAACATTCAGTACTTC. The rearrangement joins TRBV5-4 to TRBJ2-4; D is possibly TRBD1 (7 bases). The CDR3 contains 15 residues. From germline, CDR1 is SGHNT and CDR2 YYREEE (reference sequence). V shed 4 bases and J shed 2 bases, with 13 bases lying between them.

J is TRBJ1-1 and V is TRBV6-5; D unclear. Trimming stripped 4 bases from V and 0 bases from J, with 6 bases between. The CDR3 sequence is 13 residues long. Germline CDR1 and CDR2: MNHEY and SVGAGI. The CDR3 coding sequence is TGTGCCAGCAGTTCAACAGTGAACACTGAAGCTTTCTTT. The encoded protein is CASSSTVNTEAFF.

The chain links TRBV18 to TRBJ2-7; D not resolved. This CDR3 comprises 14 residues. With 4 bases removed from V and 0 bases from J, the gap between germline ends came to 10 bases. Germline CDR1 KGHSH, CDR2 LQKENI. CDR3 protein: CASSLSPNSYEQYF. CDR3 nucleotide sequence: TGTGCCAGCTCACTGTCCCCAAACTCCTACGAGCAGTACTTC.